The present T cell receptor (beta chain) was sequenced within a study of chemoradiotherapy in HPV16-positive cancers. CDR1 and CDR2 (germline): SGHNT, YYREEE (reference sequence). The CDR3 is made up of 14 amino acids. With 4 bases clipped from V and 1 base from J, the junction kept 1 base outside the gene matches. General study findings and limits: The functional HPV-specific definition rests on just a couple of HPV16-positive patients.

For this clone: Its cognate antigen is unknown.

Data came from immunoSEQ multiplex PCR; TCRdb stores just in-frame clones and leaves some out. The data show 65,000 to 80,000 clones, around nine tenths seen once. This chain links TRBV5-4 with TRBJ1-4, with 7 bases fitting TRBD1. The sequencing here drew on blood, taken from a patient who underwent chemoradiotherapy. The sequence derives from a human donor with HPV-associated anogenital cancer. The CDR3 spells CASSRQGTNEKLFF. The DNA of the CDR3 is TGTGCCAGCAGCCGACAGGGAACTAATGAAAAACTGTTTTTT.